This T cell receptor beta chain was documented in a study of blood T cells in healthy people across ages. Study outcomes and limitations: Compared with aged donors, long-lived donors showed fewer expanded clones, suggesting selection.

CDR1 and CDR2 (germline): LGHNA, YSLEER. This CDR3 spans 16 amino acids. V lost 1 base and J lost 6; bases outside the gene matches: 5. About this clonotype itself: Its antigen is currently unknown.

With a J-beta primer mix and a sample-barcoded 5' primer, a second PCR ran roughly 6 to 11 cycles. Each CDR3 protein gets one entry after TCRdb re-called the 5' RACE reads with MiXCR. This table has 700,000 to 850,000 distinct CDR3 sequences, about 37% appearing once. The clonotype was recovered from a man aged 18 to 29 in good health. The material sequenced was blood. J is TRBJ2-3 and V is TRBV4-3; the match to TRBD2 covers 12 bases. Here the CDR3 DNA reads TGCGCCAGCAGCCAAGTCCTAGCGGGGGGGCCGGATACGCAGTATTTT. This codes for CASSQVLAGGPDTQYF.